This TCR beta chain was found in a study of shared clonotypes between healthy human individuals. The CDR3 is made up of 14 amino acids. V lost 2 bases to trimming and J lost 3 bases, with 11 bases between them. Germline V gives CDR1 MDHEN, CDR2 SYDVKM. Libraries were prepared by immunoSEQ multiplex PCR; TCRdb keeps only in-frame clonotypes and omits some of them. The sample gives approximately 2.4 million clones, roughly 95% of which show up once; roughly 0.13% is in the top ten. The sequence was collected from a man aged 18 to 29 in good health. J is TRBJ2-7 and V is TRBV28, with D possibly being TRBD2 (5 bases). Sample: naive CD4+ T cells sorted from blood. Subset reported: CD45RA+ positively selected. The CDR3 spells CASSLVGAGYEQYF. The CDR3 nucleotides read TGTGCCAGCAGTTTAGTCGGTGCGGGCTACGAGCAGTACTTC.